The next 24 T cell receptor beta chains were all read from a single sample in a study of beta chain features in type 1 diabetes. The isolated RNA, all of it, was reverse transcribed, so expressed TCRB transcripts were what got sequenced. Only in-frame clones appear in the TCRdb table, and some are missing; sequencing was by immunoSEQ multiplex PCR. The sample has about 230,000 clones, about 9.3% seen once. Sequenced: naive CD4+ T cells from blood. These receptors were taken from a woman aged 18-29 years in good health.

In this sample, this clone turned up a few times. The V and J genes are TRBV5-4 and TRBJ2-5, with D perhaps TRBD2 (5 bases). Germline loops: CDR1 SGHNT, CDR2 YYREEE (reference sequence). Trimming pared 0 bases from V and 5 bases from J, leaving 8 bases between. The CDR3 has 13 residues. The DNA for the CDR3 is TGTGCCAGCAGCTTGGGCTGGAGGGAGACCCAGTACTTC. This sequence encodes CASSLGWRETQYF.

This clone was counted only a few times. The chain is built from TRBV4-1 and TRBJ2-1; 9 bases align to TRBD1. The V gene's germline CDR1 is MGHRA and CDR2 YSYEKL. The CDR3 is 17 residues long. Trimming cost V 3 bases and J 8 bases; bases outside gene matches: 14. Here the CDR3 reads CASSHPVTGGKSYEQFF. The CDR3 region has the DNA TGCGCCAGCAGCCACCCCGTGACAGGGGGTAAATCGTATGAGCAGTTCTTC.

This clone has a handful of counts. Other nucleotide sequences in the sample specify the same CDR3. This CDR3 reads CASSSGQGGEKLFF. CDR3 in DNA: TGTGCCAGCAGCTCGGGACAGGGAGGGGAAAAACTGTTTTTT. The chain couples TRBV5-4 to TRBJ1-4; 9 bases match TRBD1. Germline V gene lookup returns CDR1 SGHNT and CDR2 YYREEE (reference sequence). Trimming removed 3 bases from V and 8 bases from J; junction bases left unmatched: 5. The CDR3 is made up of 14 amino acids.

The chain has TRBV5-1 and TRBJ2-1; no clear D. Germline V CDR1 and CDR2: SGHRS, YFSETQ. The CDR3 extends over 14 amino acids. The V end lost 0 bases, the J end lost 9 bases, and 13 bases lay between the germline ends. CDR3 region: CASSLGWVSGEQFF. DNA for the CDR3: TGCGCCAGCAGCTTGGGTTGGGTCTCGGGTGAGCAGTTCTTC.

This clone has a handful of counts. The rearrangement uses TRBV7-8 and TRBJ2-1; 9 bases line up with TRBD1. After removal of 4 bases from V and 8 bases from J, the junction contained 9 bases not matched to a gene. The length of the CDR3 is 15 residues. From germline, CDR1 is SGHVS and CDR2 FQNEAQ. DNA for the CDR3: TGTGCCAGCAGCTCTGGACAGGGGAGGTACGATGAGCAGTTCTTC. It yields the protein CASSSGQGRYDEQFF.

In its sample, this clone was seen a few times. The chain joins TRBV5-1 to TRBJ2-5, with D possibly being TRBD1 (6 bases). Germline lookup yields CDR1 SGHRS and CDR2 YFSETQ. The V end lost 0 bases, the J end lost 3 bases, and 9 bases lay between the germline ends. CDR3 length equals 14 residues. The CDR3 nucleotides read TGCGCCAGCAGCTTGGAGTCAGGGGAAGAGACCCAGTACTTC. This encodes CASSLESGEETQYF.

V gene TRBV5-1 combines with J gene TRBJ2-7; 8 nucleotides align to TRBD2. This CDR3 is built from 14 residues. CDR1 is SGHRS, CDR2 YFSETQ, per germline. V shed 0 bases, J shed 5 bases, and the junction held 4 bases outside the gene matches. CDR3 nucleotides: TGCGCCAGCAGCTTGGAACGGGGGGGCAACGAGCAGTACTTC. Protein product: CASSLERGGNEQYF.

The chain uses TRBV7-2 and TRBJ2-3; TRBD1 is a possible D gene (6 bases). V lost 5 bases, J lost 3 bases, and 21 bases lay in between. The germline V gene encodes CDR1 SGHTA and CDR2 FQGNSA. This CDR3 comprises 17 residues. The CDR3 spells CASSPSITGRFTDTQYF. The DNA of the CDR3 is TGTGCCAGCAGCCCATCGATTACAGGGAGATTTACAGATACGCAGTATTTT.

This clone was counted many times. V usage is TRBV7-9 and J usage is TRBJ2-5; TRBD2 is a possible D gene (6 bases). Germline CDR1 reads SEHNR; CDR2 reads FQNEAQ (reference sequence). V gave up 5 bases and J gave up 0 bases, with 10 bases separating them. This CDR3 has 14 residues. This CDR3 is CASSLRDYQETQYF. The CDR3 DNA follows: TGTGCCAGCAGCCTCCGGGACTACCAAGAGACCCAGTACTTC.

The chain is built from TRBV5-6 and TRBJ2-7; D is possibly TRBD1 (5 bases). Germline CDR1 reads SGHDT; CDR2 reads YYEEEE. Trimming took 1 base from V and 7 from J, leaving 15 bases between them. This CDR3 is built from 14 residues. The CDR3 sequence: CASSLWAESGEQYF. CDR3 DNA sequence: TGTGCCAGCAGCTTGTGGGCAGAGTCAGGGGAGCAGTACTTC.

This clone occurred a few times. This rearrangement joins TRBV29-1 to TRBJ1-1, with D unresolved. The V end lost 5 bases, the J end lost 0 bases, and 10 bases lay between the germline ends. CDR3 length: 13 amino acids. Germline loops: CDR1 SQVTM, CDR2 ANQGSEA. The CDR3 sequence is CSVCGRMNTEAFF. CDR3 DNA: TGCAGCGTTTGTGGGAGAATGAACACTGAAGCTTTCTTT.

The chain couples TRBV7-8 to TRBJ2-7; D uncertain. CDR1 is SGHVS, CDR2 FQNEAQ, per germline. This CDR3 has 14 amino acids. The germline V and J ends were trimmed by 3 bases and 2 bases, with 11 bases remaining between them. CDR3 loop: CASSLGLRTYEQYF. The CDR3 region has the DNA TGTGCCAGCAGCTTGGGCCTAAGAACCTACGAGCAGTACTTC.

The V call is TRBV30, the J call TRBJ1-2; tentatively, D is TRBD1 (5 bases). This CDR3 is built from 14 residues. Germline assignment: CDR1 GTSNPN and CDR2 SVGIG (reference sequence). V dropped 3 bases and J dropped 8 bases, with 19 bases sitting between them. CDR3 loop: CAWSRTKDVRGYTF. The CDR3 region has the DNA TGTGCCTGGAGCCGGACAAAGGACGTAAGGGGCTACACCTTC.

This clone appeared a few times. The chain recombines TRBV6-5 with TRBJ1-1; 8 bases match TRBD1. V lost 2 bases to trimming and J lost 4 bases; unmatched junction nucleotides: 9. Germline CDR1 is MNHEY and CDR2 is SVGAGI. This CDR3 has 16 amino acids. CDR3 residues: CASSYGQGARGTEAFF. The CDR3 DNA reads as TGTGCCAGCAGTTACGGTCAGGGGGCTAGGGGCACTGAAGCTTTCTTT.

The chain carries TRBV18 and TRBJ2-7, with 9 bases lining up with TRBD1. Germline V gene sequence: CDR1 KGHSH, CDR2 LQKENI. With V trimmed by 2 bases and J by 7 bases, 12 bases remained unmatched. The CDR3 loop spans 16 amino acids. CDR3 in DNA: TGTGCCAGCTCACCAGCGGACAGGGGTTTTTTAGCTGAGCAGTACTTC. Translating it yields CASSPADRGFLAEQYF.

CDR3 coding DNA: TGTGCCAGTACAACCGCGAGGTCTGGAAACACCATATATTTT. Translated: CASTTARSGNTIYF. The chain has TRBV19 and TRBJ1-3; D uncertain. The CDR3 length is 14 residues. From germline, CDR1 is LNHDA and CDR2 SQIVND (reference sequence). V was cut by 7 bases and J by 1 base, with 11 bases left in between. Looking up the rest from reference TRBV19 and TRBJ1-3 gives the full variable domain: DGGITQSPKYLFRKEGQNVTLSCEQNLNHDAMYWYRQDPGQGLRLIYYSQIVNDFQKGDIAEGYSVSREKKESFPLTVTSAQKNPTAFYLCASTTARSGNTIYFGEGSWLTVV.

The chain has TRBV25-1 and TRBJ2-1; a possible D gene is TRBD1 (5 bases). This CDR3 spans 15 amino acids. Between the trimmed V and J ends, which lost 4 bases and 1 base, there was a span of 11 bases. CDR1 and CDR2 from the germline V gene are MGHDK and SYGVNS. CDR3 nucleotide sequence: TGTGCCAGCAGTGGAGACAGTTGGTCCTACAATGAGCAGTTCTTC. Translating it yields CASSGDSWSYNEQFF.

The DNA of the CDR3 is TGTGCCAGCAGCGTTAGCGGGGGGGCCTACAATGAGCAGTTCTTC. As protein: CASSVSGGAYNEQFF. The rearrangement uses TRBV7-3 and TRBJ2-1; 11 bases match TRBD2. Germline V gene lookup returns CDR1 SGHTA and CDR2 FQGTGA. The CDR3 contains 15 residues. V was pared by 5 bases and J by 2 bases, with 2 bases of the junction left unmatched.

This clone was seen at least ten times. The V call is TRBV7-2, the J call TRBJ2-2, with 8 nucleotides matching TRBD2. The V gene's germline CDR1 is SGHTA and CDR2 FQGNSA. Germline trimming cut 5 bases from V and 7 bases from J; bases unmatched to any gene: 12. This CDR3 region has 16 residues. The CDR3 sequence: CASSGPVAGFDGELFF. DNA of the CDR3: TGTGCCAGCAGCGGGCCGGTAGCGGGATTCGACGGGGAGCTGTTTTTT.

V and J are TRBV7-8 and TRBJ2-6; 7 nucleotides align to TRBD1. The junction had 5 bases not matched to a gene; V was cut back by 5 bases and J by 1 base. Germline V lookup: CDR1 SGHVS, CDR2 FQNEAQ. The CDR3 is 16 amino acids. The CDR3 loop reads CASSIRQGSGANVLTF. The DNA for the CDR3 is TGTGCCAGCAGCATAAGACAGGGTTCTGGGGCCAACGTCCTGACTTTC.

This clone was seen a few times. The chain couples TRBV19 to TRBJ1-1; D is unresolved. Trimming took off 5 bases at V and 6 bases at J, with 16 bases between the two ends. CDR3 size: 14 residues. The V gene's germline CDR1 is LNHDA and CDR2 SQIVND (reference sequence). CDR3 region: CASSAYWAAAEAFF. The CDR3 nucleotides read TGTGCCAGTAGTGCCTACTGGGCAGCAGCTGAAGCTTTCTTT.

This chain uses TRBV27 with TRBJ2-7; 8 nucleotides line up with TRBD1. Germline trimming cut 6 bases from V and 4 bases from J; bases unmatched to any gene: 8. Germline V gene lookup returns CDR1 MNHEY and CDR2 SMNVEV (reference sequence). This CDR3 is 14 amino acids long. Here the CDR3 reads CASRPETGAYEQYF. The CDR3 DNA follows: TGTGCCAGCAGACCCGAGACAGGGGCATACGAGCAGTACTTC.

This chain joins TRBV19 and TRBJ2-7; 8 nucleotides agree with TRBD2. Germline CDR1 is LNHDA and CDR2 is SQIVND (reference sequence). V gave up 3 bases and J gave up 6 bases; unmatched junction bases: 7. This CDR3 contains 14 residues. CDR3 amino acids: CASSIRREVPEQYF. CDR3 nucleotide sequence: TGTGCCAGTAGTATTCGGCGGGAGGTACCCGAGCAGTACTTC.

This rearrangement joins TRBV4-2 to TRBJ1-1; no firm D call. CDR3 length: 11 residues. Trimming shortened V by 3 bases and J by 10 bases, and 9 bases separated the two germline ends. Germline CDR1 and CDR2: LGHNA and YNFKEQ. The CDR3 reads CASSHERVAFF. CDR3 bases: TGTGCCAGCAGCCATGAGAGAGTAGCTTTCTTT.